This entry features one T cell receptor beta chain sequence. This record comes from a study of cytomegalovirus exposure and HLA in healthy donors. Donors consisted of healthy bone marrow donors. CDR3 size: 15 residues. The germline CDR1 and CDR2 sequences are SGHTA and FQGNSA. The J segment lost 6 bases and the V segment lost 2 bases, leaving 5 bases of the junction unmatched. PCR used 60 Vbeta primers and 13 Jbeta primers. Using immunoSEQ multiplex PCR, the repertoire was profiled, and TCRdb retains in-frame clones only, with some absent. The sample has about 180,000 clones, 76% seen once; the top ten hold roughly 1.6%.

This sequence was found in a man younger than 35 in good health and CMV-seronegative. This chain uses TRBV7-2 with TRBJ1-2, with 11 bases lining up with TRBD1. The sequencing sample was made of PBMCs. DNA of the CDR3: TGTGCCAGCAGCTTAAGGGCGGACAGGGGGCATGGCTACACCTTC. Translated, it gives CASSLRADRGHGYTF.